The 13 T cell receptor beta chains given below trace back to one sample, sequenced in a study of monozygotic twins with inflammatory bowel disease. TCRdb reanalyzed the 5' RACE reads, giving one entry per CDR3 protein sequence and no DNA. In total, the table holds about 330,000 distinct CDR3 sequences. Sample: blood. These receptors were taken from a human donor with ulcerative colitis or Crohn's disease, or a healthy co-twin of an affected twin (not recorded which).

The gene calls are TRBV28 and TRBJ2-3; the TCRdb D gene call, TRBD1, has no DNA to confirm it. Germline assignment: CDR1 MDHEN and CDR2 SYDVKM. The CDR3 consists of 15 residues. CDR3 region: CASSRPGDSTDTQYF.

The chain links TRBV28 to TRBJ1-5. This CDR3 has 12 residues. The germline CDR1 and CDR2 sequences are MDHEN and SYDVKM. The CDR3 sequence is CASGKGNQPQHF.

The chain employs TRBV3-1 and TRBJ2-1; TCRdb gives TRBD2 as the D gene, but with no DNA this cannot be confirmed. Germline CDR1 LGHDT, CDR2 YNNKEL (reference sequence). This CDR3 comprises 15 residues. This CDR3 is CASSQGSGEYNEQFF.

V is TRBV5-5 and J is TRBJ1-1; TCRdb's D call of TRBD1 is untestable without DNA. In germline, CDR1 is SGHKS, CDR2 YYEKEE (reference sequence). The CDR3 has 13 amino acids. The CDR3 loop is CASSSAGGTEAFF.

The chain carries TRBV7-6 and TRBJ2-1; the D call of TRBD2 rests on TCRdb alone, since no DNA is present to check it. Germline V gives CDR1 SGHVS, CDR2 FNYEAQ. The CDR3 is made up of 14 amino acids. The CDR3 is CASSIRTGYNEQFF.

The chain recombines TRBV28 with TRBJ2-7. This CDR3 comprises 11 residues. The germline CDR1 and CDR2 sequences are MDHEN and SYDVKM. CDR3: CASRYSSEQYF.

The CDR3 spells CSARSLETSGRSYEQYF. The chain employs TRBV20-1 and TRBJ2-7; TCRdb's D gene call, TRBD2, goes unchecked for lack of DNA. The CDR3 spans 17 residues. The germline CDR1 and CDR2 sequences are DFQATT and SNEGSKA (reference sequence).

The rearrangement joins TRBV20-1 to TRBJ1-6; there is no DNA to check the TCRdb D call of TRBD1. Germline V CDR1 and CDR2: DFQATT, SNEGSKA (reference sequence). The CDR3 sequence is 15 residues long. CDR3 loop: CSANRLSSYNSPLHF.

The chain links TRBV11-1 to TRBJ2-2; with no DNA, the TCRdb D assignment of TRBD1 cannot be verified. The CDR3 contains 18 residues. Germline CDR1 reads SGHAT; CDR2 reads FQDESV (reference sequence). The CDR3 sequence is CASSLRAPGQGETGELFF.

The CDR3 reads CASTGTGVVYEQYF. V is TRBV27 and J is TRBJ2-7; TCRdb proposes TRBD1, but this gene call is untestable without DNA. The V gene's germline CDR1 is MNHEY and CDR2 SMNVEV (reference sequence). This CDR3 comprises 14 residues.

The CDR3 region is CASTEGGGTYNEQFF. V is TRBV5-1 and J is TRBJ2-1; no DNA is available, so the TRBD2 call from TCRdb remains unchecked. Looked up from germline, CDR1 is SGHRS and CDR2 is YFSETQ. The CDR3 is made up of 15 amino acids.

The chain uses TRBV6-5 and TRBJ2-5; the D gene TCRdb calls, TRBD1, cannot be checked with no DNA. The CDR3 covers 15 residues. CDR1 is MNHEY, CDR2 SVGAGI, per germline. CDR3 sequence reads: CASSYGGANQETQYF.

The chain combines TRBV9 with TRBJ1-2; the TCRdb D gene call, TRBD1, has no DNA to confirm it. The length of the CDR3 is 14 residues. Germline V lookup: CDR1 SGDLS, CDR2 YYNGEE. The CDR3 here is CASSVEPGDSGYTF.